These 18 T cell receptor beta chains came from one sample sequenced in a study of vaccination effects on CD4 cells after COVID-19. No antigen has been assigned to these receptors. In the ViraFEST assay, antigen-specific CD4+ clonotypes were identified by expansion after peptide-pool stimulation. Culturing for more than eight days preceded CD4+ T cell isolation. This individual tested PCR-positive for SARS-CoV-2 infection between March and December 2020. Here immunoSEQ multiplex PCR was the method, and the copy in TCRdb shows in-frame clones only, minus some. This table has about 34,000 clones, around 67% appearing once. This specimen was CD4+ T cells from PBMCs cultured with a peptide pool, taken before COVID-19 vaccination. The receptors derive from a human donor who had a prior SARS-CoV-2 infection.

V is TRBV5-6 and J is TRBJ2-4; 14 bases align to TRBD2. With V trimmed by 5 bases and J by 6 bases, 7 bases remained unmatched. Germline V gene data show CDR1 as SGHDT and CDR2 as YYEEEE. The length of the CDR3 is 16 residues. CDR3 region: CASRRGLAGGTNIQYF. Written as DNA, the CDR3 is TGTGCCAGCAGACGCGGACTAGCGGGGGGAACAAACATTCAGTACTTC. Full variable domain (remainder filled in from reference TRBV5-6 and TRBJ2-4): DAGVTQSPTHLIKTRGQQVTLRCSPKSGHDTVSWYQQALGQGPQFIFQYYEEEERQRGNFPDRFSGHQFPNYSSELNVNALLLGDSALYLCASRRGLAGGTNIQYFGAGTRLSVL.

This clone appeared a single time. V gene TRBV19 combines with J gene TRBJ1-5, with D hard to call. The CDR3 runs to 12 residues. Per the germline V gene, CDR1 is LNHDA and CDR2 is SQIVND (reference sequence). V shed 4 bases and J shed 9 bases, with 10 bases lying between them. CDR3 loop: CASSNPFAPQHF. CDR3 DNA: TGTGCCAGTAGTAACCCATTCGCGCCCCAGCATTTT.

This clone occurred a few times. The J gene is TRBJ2-5, the V gene TRBV5-8; D is unresolved. The CDR3 spans 13 residues. V lost 1 base and J 2 bases, leaving 6 bases between the germline ends. Germline V CDR1 and CDR2: SGHTS, YDEGEE. The CDR3 region is CASSLPSQETQYF. Here the CDR3 DNA reads TGTGCCAGCAGCTTGCCGTCGCAAGAGACCCAGTACTTC.

V is TRBV28 and J is TRBJ1-5; 8 positions agree with TRBD1. Trimming cost V 6 bases and J 0 bases; bases outside gene matches: 7. The CDR3 is made up of 16 amino acids. Looked up from germline, CDR1 is MDHEN and CDR2 is SYDVKM. The CDR3 bases are TGTGCCAGCAGGGGGGACAGGTCTCATAGCAATCAGCCCCAGCATTTT. Encoded protein: CASRGDRSHSNQPQHF.

This clone occurred a few times. The chain recombines TRBV5-4 with TRBJ2-5; possibly TRBD1 for D (7 bases). Germline assignment: CDR1 SGHNT and CDR2 YYREEE (reference sequence). This CDR3 contains 14 residues. The ends were cut back, 4 bases at V and 3 bases at J, with 13 bases in the middle. CDR3 nucleotides: TGTGCCAGCAGCCAGGGACAGCGGGAAGAGACCCAGTACTTC. Protein sequence: CASSQGQREETQYF.

The rearrangement joins TRBV7-9 to TRBJ2-2, with D unresolved. V was shortened by 3 bases and J by 7 bases, with 12 bases between the two germline ends. The CDR3 runs to 14 residues. CDR1 is SEHNR, CDR2 FQNEAQ, per germline (reference sequence). CDR3 region: CASSLRSKNGELFF. The CDR3 DNA sequence: TGTGCCAGCAGCTTGAGGTCGAAGAACGGGGAGCTGTTTTTT.

In its sample, this clone was seen once. J is TRBJ2-2 and V is TRBV9, with D perhaps TRBD2 (7 bases). The CDR3 has 17 amino acids. Germline-derived CDR1 and CDR2 are SGDLS and YYNGEE. V was trimmed by 3 bases and J by 5 bases, leaving 20 bases between them. CDR3 sequence: CASSAPFGRGVTGELFF. CDR3 in DNA: TGTGCCAGCAGCGCCCCGTTTGGGAGGGGGGTTACCGGGGAGCTGTTTTTT.

The chain combines TRBV11-2 with TRBJ2-7, with 10 bases fitting TRBD2. The CDR3 loop spans 13 amino acids. V was clipped by 5 bases and J by 6 bases; unmatched bases: 4. From germline, CDR1 is SGHAT and CDR2 FQNNGV. CDR3: CASSEWTSGEQYF. CDR3 coding DNA: TGTGCCAGCAGCGAGTGGACTAGCGGCGAGCAGTACTTC.

The J gene is TRBJ1-4, the V gene TRBV18; D gene unclear. Germline V gives CDR1 KGHSH, CDR2 LQKENI. The CDR3 totals 16 residues. V lost 0 bases and J lost 5, with 13 bases in between. CDR3 loop: CASSPPINWQNEKLFF. The CDR3 DNA is TGTGCCAGCTCACCACCGATTAATTGGCAGAATGAAAAACTGTTTTTT.

The chain combines TRBV7-3 with TRBJ2-3, with D perhaps matching TRBD1 (6 bases). Germline values: CDR1 SGHTA, CDR2 FQGTGA. V lost 2 bases and J lost 2, with 17 bases in between. This CDR3 is built from 17 residues. DNA for the CDR3: TGTGCCAGCAGCTTAGGGGGCGGAATAACGTCCACAGATACGCAGTATTTT. Its translation is CASSLGGGITSTDTQYF.

The chain combines TRBV28 with TRBJ2-3; D not resolved. The CDR3 length is 11 residues. In germline, CDR1 is MDHEN, CDR2 SYDVKM. V lost 6 bases to trimming and J lost 7 bases, with 8 bases between them. In DNA, the CDR3 is TGTGCCAGCAGCACTCGGTATACGCAGTATTTT. Translation: CASSTRYTQYF.

V gene TRBV12-5 combines with J gene TRBJ2-7; D may be TRBD1 (6 bases). Trimming took off 5 bases at V and 4 bases at J, with 12 bases between the two ends. Germline V lookup: CDR1 LGHNT, CDR2 FRNRAP. The CDR3 covers 13 residues. DNA for the CDR3: TGTGCTAGTGGTCGGGACACAAATTACGAGCAGTACTTC. As protein: CASGRDTNYEQYF. The full variable domain, completed using reference TRBV12-5 and TRBJ2-7, is DARVTQTPRHKVTEMGQEVTMRCQPILGHNTVFWYRQTMMQGLELLAYFRNRAPLDDSGMPKDRFSAEMPDATLATLKIQPSEPRDSAVYFCASGRDTNYEQYFGPGTRLTVT.

In this sample, this clone turned up a few times. The V call is TRBV5-4, the J call TRBJ1-2, with 9 bases lining up with TRBD1. Germline CDR1 and CDR2: SGHNT and YYREEE (reference sequence). J lost 6 bases, V lost 5 bases, and 8 bases had no gene match. This CDR3 is 14 amino acids long. DNA of the CDR3: TGTGCCAGCAGGTCACAGGGGGCGCAGGATGGCTACACCTTC. Translation: CASRSQGAQDGYTF.

This clone has just a few counts. This chain uses TRBV5-1 with TRBJ2-4; TRBD1 agrees at 7 bases. There are 13 residues in the CDR3. Germline trimming cut 2 bases from V and 6 bases from J; bases unmatched to any gene: 2. Germline V gene lookup returns CDR1 SGHRS and CDR2 YFSETQ. This CDR3 reads CASSLRQGNIQYF. DNA for the CDR3: TGCGCCAGCAGCTTAAGACAGGGAAACATTCAGTACTTC.

This clone was picked up one time. The chain couples TRBV6-5 to TRBJ2-5, with TRBD2 matching over 13 bases. Germline lookup yields CDR1 MNHEY and CDR2 SVGAGI. The junction had 6 bases not matched to a gene; V was cut back by 10 bases and J by 1 base. The CDR3 consists of 15 residues. CDR3 nucleotides: TGTGCCACCTTTGGACTAGCGGGAGTCCAAGAGACCCAGTACTTC. Residues: CATFGLAGVQETQYF.

The chain recombines TRBV2 with TRBJ2-7; D might be TRBD2 (6 bases). The V end lost 10 bases, the J end lost 0 bases, and 13 bases lay between the germline ends. Germline loops: CDR1 SNHLY, CDR2 FYNNEI. This CDR3 comprises 13 residues. CDR3 bases: TGTGCCACTCATACCGGGGGCTCCTACGAGCAGTACTTC. Translation: CATHTGGSYEQYF.

This chain connects TRBV18 to TRBJ1-2, with D tentatively TRBD1 (6 bases). The V and J ends lost 3 bases and 7 bases respectively, with 12 bases between them. Germline V gene lookup returns CDR1 KGHSH and CDR2 LQKENI. This CDR3 has 13 residues. CDR3 protein: CASSPYQGFGYTF. CDR3 in DNA: TGTGCCAGCTCACCCTATCAGGGGTTTGGCTACACCTTC.

This clone has just one count. This rearrangement joins TRBV30 to TRBJ1-1; maybe TRBD1 (6 bases). The length of the CDR3 is 18 residues. The ends were cut back, 1 base at V and 3 bases at J, with 24 bases in the middle. Germline CDR1 is GTSNPN and CDR2 is SVGIG (reference sequence). The CDR3 spells CAWSGWTELIRGDTEAFF. Here the CDR3 DNA reads TGTGCCTGGAGTGGGTGGACAGAATTGATTAGGGGGGACACTGAAGCTTTCTTT.